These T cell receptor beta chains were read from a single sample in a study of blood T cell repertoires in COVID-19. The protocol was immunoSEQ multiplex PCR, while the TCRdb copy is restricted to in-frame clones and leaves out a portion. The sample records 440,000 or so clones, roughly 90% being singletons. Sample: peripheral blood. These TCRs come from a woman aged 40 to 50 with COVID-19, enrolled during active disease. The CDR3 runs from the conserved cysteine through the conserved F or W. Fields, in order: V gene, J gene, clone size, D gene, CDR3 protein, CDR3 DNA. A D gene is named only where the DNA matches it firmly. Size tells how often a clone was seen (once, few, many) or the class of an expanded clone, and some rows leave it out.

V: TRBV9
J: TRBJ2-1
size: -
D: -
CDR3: CASTHAGVGDPSNEQFF
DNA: TGTGCCAGCACCCACGCTGGAGTTGGCGATCCCTCCAATGAGCAGTTCTTC

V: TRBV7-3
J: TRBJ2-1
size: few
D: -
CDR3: CASSLGLQGEQFF
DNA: TGTGCCAGCAGCCTTGGTTTACAGGGTGAGCAGTTCTTC

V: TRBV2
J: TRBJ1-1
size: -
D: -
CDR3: CASTPMTGNTEAFF
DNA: TGTGCCAGCACACCTATGACAGGGAACACTGAAGCTTTCTTT

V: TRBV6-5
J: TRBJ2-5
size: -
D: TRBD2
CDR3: CASSLTSFQETQYF
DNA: TGTGCCAGCAGCTTGACTAGCTTCCAAGAGACCCAGTACTTC

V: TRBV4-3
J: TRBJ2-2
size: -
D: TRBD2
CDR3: CASSQGVAGFGELFF
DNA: TGCGCCAGCAGCCAAGGGGTAGCGGGATTCGGGGAGCTGTTTTTT

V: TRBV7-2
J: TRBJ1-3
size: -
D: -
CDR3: CASSLQAFPGNTIYF
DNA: TGTGCCAGCAGCTTACAAGCTTTCCCTGGAAACACCATATATTTT

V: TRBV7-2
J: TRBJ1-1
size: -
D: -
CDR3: CASSLLGGTEAFF
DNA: TGTGCCAGCAGCTTATTAGGGGGCACTGAAGCTTTCTTT

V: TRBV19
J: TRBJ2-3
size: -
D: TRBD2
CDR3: CASTLRGLAGVGAADTQYF
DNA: TGTGCCAGTACCCTCCGGGGACTAGCGGGAGTTGGGGCGGCAGATACGCAGTATTTT

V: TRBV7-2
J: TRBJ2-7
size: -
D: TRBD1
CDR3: CASSLVKGWTGGIEQYF
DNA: TGTGCCAGCAGCTTAGTAAAGGGGTGGACAGGGGGTATCGAGCAGTACTTC

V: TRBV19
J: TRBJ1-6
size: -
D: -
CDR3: CASSIYQGSSSPLHF
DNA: TGTGCCAGTAGTATATACCAGGGGTCGAGTTCACCCCTCCACTTT

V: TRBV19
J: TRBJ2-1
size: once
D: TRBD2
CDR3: CASSVSGGALFF
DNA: TGTGCCAGTAGTGTTAGCGGGGGGGCACTGTTCTTC

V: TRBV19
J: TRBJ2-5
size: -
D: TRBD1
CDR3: CASSLRDRGQETQYF
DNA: TGTGCCAGTAGTCTTCGGGACAGGGGTCAAGAGACCCAGTACTTC

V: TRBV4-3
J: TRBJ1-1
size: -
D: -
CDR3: CASSPAGKGRTEAFF
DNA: TGCGCCAGCAGCCCCGCAGGGAAGGGGAGGACTGAAGCTTTCTTT

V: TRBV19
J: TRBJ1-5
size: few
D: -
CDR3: CASSIGGRRGQPQHF
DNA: TGTGCCAGTAGTATCGGGGGAAGAAGAGGTCAGCCCCAGCATTTT

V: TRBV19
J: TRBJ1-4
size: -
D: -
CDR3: CASSSGGEKLFF
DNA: TGTGCCAGTAGTAGCGGAGGGGAAAAACTGTTTTTT

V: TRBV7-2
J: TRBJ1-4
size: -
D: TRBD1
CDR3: CASSFLTGLSNEKLFF
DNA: TGTGCCAGCAGCTTTCTGACAGGGCTGTCTAATGAAAAACTGTTTTTT

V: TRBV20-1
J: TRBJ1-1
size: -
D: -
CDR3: CSARGTRAFF
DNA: TGCAGTGCTAGAGGGACAAGGGCTTTCTTT

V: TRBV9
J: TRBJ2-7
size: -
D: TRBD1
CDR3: CASSVGDRVDYEQYF
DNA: TGTGCCAGCAGCGTAGGGGACAGGGTGGATTACGAGCAGTACTTC

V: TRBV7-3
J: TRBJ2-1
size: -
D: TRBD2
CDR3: CASSLGLAGHGEQFF
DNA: TGTGCCAGCAGCTTAGGACTAGCGGGACATGGGGAGCAGTTCTTC

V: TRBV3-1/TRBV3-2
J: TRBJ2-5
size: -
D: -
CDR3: CASSQAAGRGETQYF
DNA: TGTGCCAGCAGCCAAGCTGCGGGGCGGGGAGAGACCCAGTACTTC

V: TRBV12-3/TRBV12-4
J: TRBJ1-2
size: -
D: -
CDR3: CASRKDSLYGYTF
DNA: TGTGCCAGCAGAAAGGACAGTCTATATGGCTACACCTTC

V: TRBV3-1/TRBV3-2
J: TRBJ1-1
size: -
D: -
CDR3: CASSFQGHNLAFF
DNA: TGTGCCAGCAGCTTCCAGGGACATAATTTGGCTTTCTTT

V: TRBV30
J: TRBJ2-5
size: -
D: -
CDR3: CALGRDSETQYF
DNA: TGTGCCTTGGGGCGGGATAGCGAGACCCAGTACTTC

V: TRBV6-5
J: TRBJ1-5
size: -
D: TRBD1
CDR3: CASSRGVNQPQHF
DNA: TGTGCCAGCAGCAGGGGGGTAAACCAGCCCCAGCATTTT

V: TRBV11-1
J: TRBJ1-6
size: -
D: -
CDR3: CASSKNGRVDSPLHF
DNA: TGTGCCAGCAGCAAAAACGGCAGGGTGGATTCACCCCTCCACTTT

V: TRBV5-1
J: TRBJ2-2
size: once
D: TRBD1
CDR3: CASSLGTGTPGELFF
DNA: TGCGCCAGCAGCTTGGGGACAGGGACTCCCGGGGAGCTGTTTTTT

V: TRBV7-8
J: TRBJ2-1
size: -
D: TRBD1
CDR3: CASSPRDRGNNEQFF
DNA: TGTGCCAGCAGCCCCCGGGACAGGGGCAACAATGAGCAGTTCTTC

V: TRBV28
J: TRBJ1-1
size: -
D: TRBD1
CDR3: CASTKTGISRNTEAFF
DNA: TGTGCCAGCACTAAGACAGGGATTAGTAGGAACACTGAAGCTTTCTTT

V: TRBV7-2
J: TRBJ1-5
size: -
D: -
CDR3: CASSYRQYQPQHF
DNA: TGTGCCAGCAGTTACAGGCAGTATCAGCCCCAGCATTTT

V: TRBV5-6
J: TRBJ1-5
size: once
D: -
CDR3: CASSLRGPSNQPQHF
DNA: TGTGCCAGCAGCTTGAGGGGTCCTAGCAATCAGCCCCAGCATTTT

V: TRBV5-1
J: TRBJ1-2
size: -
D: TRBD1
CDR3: CASSLDSYGTGGTRSWGYTF
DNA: TGCGCCAGCAGCTTGGATTCTTACGGGACAGGGGGCACCAGAAGTTGGGGCTACACCTTC

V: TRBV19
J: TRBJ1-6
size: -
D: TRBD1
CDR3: CASSGRQGKSPLHF
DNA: TGTGCCAGTAGCGGGAGACAGGGGAAATCACCCCTCCACTTT

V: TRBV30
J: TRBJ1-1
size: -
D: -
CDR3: CAWSPPRGFDTEAFF
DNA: TGTGCCTGGAGCCCCCCTAGGGGGTTCGACACTGAAGCTTTCTTT